The 15 T cell receptor beta chains listed next were all sequenced from one sample in a study of liver allograft versus peripheral blood T cells. As for the study in general: Comparing T cell receptor repertoires in transplanted livers with those in recipients' peripheral blood was part of the design.

TCRdb processed the reads anew with MiXCR; each CDR3 protein has one entry. The table shows around 15,000 distinct CDR3 sequences, with 22% occurring only once. These receptors came from a human patient who had a liver transplant. Some T cells may originate from the graft donor.

This clonotype was counted ten times or more. This sequence joins TRBV7-2 and TRBJ2-3; 8 bases are shared with TRBD2. V trimming: 1 base; J trimming: 1 base; junction bases outside the gene matches: 4. The V gene's germline CDR1 is SGHTA and CDR2 FQGNSA. There are 16 residues in the CDR3. The CDR3 loop is CASSLVGGVGTDTQYF. The CDR3 DNA sequence: TGTGCCAGCAGCTTAGTCGGGGGGGTCGGCACAGATACGCAGTATTTT.

This clonotype was seen many times. The rearrangement joins TRBV10-3 to TRBJ1-2; D is uncertain. The CDR3 has 15 residues. V was shortened by 4 bases and J by 2 bases, with 14 bases between the two germline ends. Germline V gene data show CDR1 as ENHRY and CDR2 as SYGVKD. The CDR3 DNA follows: TGTGCCATCAGTGGGTCGGAGTTAGGCAACTATGGCTACACCTTC. Protein: CAISGSELGNYGYTF.

This clonotype occurred many times. The V and J genes are TRBV27 and TRBJ2-1; TRBD2 agrees at 8 bases. The germline V gene encodes CDR1 MNHEY and CDR2 SMNVEV (reference sequence). The CDR3 sequence is 18 residues long. Unmatched junction bases numbered 12, after V lost 0 bases and J lost 5 bases. CDR3 DNA sequence: TGTGCCAGCAGTTTATCGGCCGGGAGGGCTGTTCGGAACAATGAGCAGTTCTTC. Protein product: CASSLSAGRAVRNNEQFF.

This clonotype has only a few counts. The gene calls are TRBV30 and TRBJ2-7; D not resolved. The CDR3 sequence is 13 residues long. The V gene lost 2 bases and the J gene lost 2 bases, with 10 bases spanning the gap. CDR1 is GTSNPN, CDR2 SVGIG, per germline (reference sequence). CDR3 nucleotide sequence: TGTGCCTGGAGTCCCACACAAACCTACGAGCAGTACTTC. Its protein is CAWSPTQTYEQYF.

The sample holds many counts of this clonotype. The V and J genes are TRBV29-1 and TRBJ2-3; 8 nucleotides line up with TRBD1. Germline V lookup: CDR1 SQVTM, CDR2 ANQGSEA. The CDR3 loop spans 15 amino acids. With 1 base clipped from V and 0 bases from J, the junction kept 3 bases outside the gene matches. DNA for the CDR3: TGCAGCGTTGAAGGGCAGGGGGCTAGCACAGATACGCAGTATTTT. It is translated as CSVEGQGASTDTQYF.

J is TRBJ2-6 and V is TRBV5-5, with a possible D match to TRBD2 (6 bases). The CDR3 is 17 amino acids. V shed 0 bases and J shed 0 bases, with 10 bases lying between them. Germline-derived CDR1 and CDR2 are SGHKS and YYEKEE (reference sequence). CDR3 in DNA: TGTGCCAGCAGCTTGGTGGAGGGTTACTCTGGGGCCAACGTCCTGACTTTC. Its protein is CASSLVEGYSGANVLTF.

This clonotype was seen many times. The chain links TRBV24-1 to TRBJ2-3; 7 positions match TRBD1. Germline assignment: CDR1 KGHDR and CDR2 SFDVKD. The CDR3 is 18 amino acids. The ends lost 3 bases at V and 2 bases at J; junction bases unmatched: 13. CDR3 coding DNA: TGTGCCACCAGTGATCCAGACAGGGCGAGGTCCCCCACAGATACGCAGTATTTT. This sequence encodes CATSDPDRARSPTDTQYF.

Concerning this clonotype: At one end the junction does not follow the germline gene, possibly because of a read error. The J gene is TRBJ2-3, the V gene TRBV15, with D possibly being TRBD1 (5 bases). CDR1 is LNHNV, CDR2 YYDKDF, per germline (reference sequence). This CDR3 has 13 amino acids. In DNA form, the CDR3 reads TGTGGCACCAGCAACAGGAGCACAGATACGCAGTATTTT. Its protein is CGTSNRSTDTQYF.

This clonotype was seen many times. The V and J genes are TRBV6-6 and TRBJ2-1; 11 bases are shared with TRBD2. The V gene's germline CDR1 is MNHNY and CDR2 SVGAGI (reference sequence). V lost 5 bases to trimming and J lost 5 bases; unmatched junction nucleotides: 14. The CDR3 contains 18 residues. As DNA, the CDR3 is TGTGCCAGCAGTGGGTACGGACTAGCGGGTGCCCCGAACAATGAGCAGTTCTTC. Amino acids: CASSGYGLAGAPNNEQFF.

The chain joins TRBV7-9 to TRBJ2-5; 8 nucleotides match TRBD2. The CDR3 contains 15 residues. V trimming: 1 base; J trimming: 5 bases; junction bases outside the gene matches: 6. Germline loops: CDR1 SEHNR, CDR2 FQNEAQ (reference sequence). CDR3 DNA: TGTGCCAGCAGCTTAGGCGCTAGCGGGTATGAGACCCAGTACTTC. Translation gives CASSLGASGYETQYF. Full variable domain (remainder filled in from reference TRBV7-9 and TRBJ2-5): DTGVSQNPRHKITKRGQNVTFRCDPISEHNRLYWYRQTLGQGPEFLTYFQNEAQLEKSRLLSDRFSAERPKGSFSTLEIQRTEQGDSAMYLCASSLGASGYETQYFGPGTRLLVL.

Comments on this clonotype: Germline is not matched at one junction end, which may reflect a read error. J is TRBJ1-1 and V is TRBV6-5, with 9 positions matching TRBD1. The CDR3 extends over 15 amino acids. Germline V gene sequence: CDR1 MNHEY, CDR2 SVGAGI. The CDR3 bases are TGTGCCAGCACCCCCGGTGGGACAGGGAACCCTGAAGCTTTCTTT. This encodes CASTPGGTGNPEAFF.

This chain connects TRBV30 to TRBJ1-3; D not certain. Germline assignment: CDR1 GTSNPN and CDR2 SVGIG (reference sequence). The CDR3 extends over 11 amino acids. Between the trimmed V and J ends, which lost 5 bases and 0 bases, there was a span of 2 bases. The CDR3 DNA reads as TGTGCCTGGGGCTCTGGAAACACCATATATTTT. Translated, it gives CAWGSGNTIYF.

This chain connects TRBV6-2 or TRBV6-3 to TRBJ1-5; TRBD1 aligns across 9 bases. J lost 7 bases, V lost 2 bases, and 12 bases had no gene match. There are 17 residues in the CDR3. From germline, CDR1 is MNHEY and CDR2 SVGEGT. The CDR3 DNA follows: TGTGCCAGCAGTTACAAAGTGGGGACAGGGTGCTGGCAGCCCCAGCATTTT. Translation: CASSYKVGTGCWQPQHF.

This clonotype turned up a few times. J is TRBJ1-6 and V is TRBV30; D call uncertain. Per the germline V gene, CDR1 is GTSNPN and CDR2 is SVGIG (reference sequence). The CDR3 spans 17 residues. V was shortened by 4 bases and J by 0 bases, with 16 bases between the two germline ends. CDR3 sequence reads: CAWIRDNSSSYNSPLHF. The CDR3 DNA reads TGTGCCTGGATAAGGGATAATTCCAGCTCCTATAATTCACCCCTCCACTTT. Complete variable domain (other parts from reference TRBV30 and TRBJ1-6): SQTIHQWPATLVQPVGSPLSLECTVEGTSNPNLYWYRQAAGRGLQLLFYSVGIGQISSEVPQNLSASRPQDRQFILSSKKLLLSDSGFYLCAWIRDNSSSYNSPLHFGNGTRLTVT.

The CDR3 region is CSAARGPSNQPQHF. The DNA of the CDR3 is TGCAGTGCTGCCAGGGGGCCTAGCAATCAGCCCCAGCATTTT. The V call is TRBV20-1, the J call TRBJ1-5; the match to TRBD1 covers 8 bases. Germline V gives CDR1 DFQATT, CDR2 SNEGSKA (reference sequence). The CDR3 has 14 amino acids. Trimming removed 5 bases from V and 0 bases from J; junction bases left unmatched: 3.